This T cell receptor beta chain appears in the sequencing data of a study of Graves' ophthalmopathy and Graves' hyperthyroidism. The sample holds many counts of this clonotype. Amplification of TCR beta CDR3 regions used RNA transcripts. First-round RT-PCR relied on HTBI primers, and a second-round multiplex PCR came next. TCRdb processed the multiplex PCR reads anew with MiXCR; each CDR3 protein has one entry. The sample lists around 400,000 distinct CDR3 sequences, around 20% seen once, with around 3.1% in the top ten. The CDR3 totals 16 residues. The V end was cut by 7 bases, the J end by 7 bases, with 26 bases between. The germline CDR1 and CDR2 sequences are MNHEY and SVGAGI.

Material: peripheral blood. The V gene is TRBV6-5, the J gene TRBJ2-7, with D unclear. The receptor comes from a woman aged 18-29 years with stable Graves' hyperthyroidism. The CDR3 region is CASTHEAGHPAGEQYF. The CDR3 region has the DNA TGTGCCAGCACCCACGAGGCAGGCCATCCCGCCGGGGAGCAGTACTTC.